Below, 9 T cell receptor beta chains from the same sample are listed, as sequenced in a study of beta chain features in type 1 diabetes. What was sequenced were expressed TCRB transcripts, since all of the isolated RNA had been reverse transcribed. Sequencing used immunoSEQ multiplex PCR; TCRdb keeps in-frame clones, though not all of them. This sample yields 900,000 or so clones, of which about a sixth are seen a single time; around 0.02% belongs to the top ten. Sequences were obtained from naive CD4+ T cells from blood. All receptors come from a woman aged 18-29 years in good health.

This chain joins TRBV5-4 and TRBJ2-5, with D possibly being TRBD2 (5 bases). The V end was cut by 7 bases, the J end by 3 bases, with 16 bases between. Germline V gives CDR1 SGHNT, CDR2 YYREEE (reference sequence). The CDR3 is 14 residues long. The CDR3 spells CASSLRAEEETQYF. The CDR3 coding sequence is TGTGCCAGCTCCTTGCGGGCGGAGGAAGAGACCCAGTACTTC.

V usage is TRBV7-6 and J usage is TRBJ2-1; no clear D. The V gene's germline CDR1 is SGHVS and CDR2 FNYEAQ. Between the trimmed V and J ends, which lost 5 bases and 5 bases, there was a span of 10 bases. The CDR3 is 13 residues long. Written as DNA, the CDR3 is TGTGCCAGCAGCCAACCCTCTGACAATGAGCAGTTCTTC. This gives the protein CASSQPSDNEQFF.

This clone has just a few counts. The CDR3 spells CASSRLSSGRASGELFF. The CDR3 region has the DNA TGTGCCAGCAGCCGGCTTTCGAGCGGGAGGGCCTCCGGGGAGCTGTTTTTT. The V call is TRBV7-9, the J call TRBJ2-2; TRBD2 matches at 10 bases. The CDR3 contains 17 residues. V was clipped by 5 bases and J by 6 bases; unmatched bases: 12. The V gene's germline CDR1 is SEHNR and CDR2 FQNEAQ (reference sequence).

This clone was seen more than once but under ten times. The CDR3 reads CASSVASGHQGYNEQFF. The CDR3 region has the DNA TGTGCCAGCAGCGTAGCTTCAGGCCACCAGGGTTACAATGAGCAGTTCTTC. The chain combines TRBV9 with TRBJ2-1; weak D call: TRBD1 (5 bases). This CDR3 spans 17 amino acids. The germline V gene has CDR1 SGDLS and CDR2 YYNGEE. V lost 0 bases and J 4 bases, leaving 17 bases between the germline ends.

A few counts support this clone. This sequence joins TRBV7-8 and TRBJ2-1; 11 bases map to TRBD2. There are 16 residues in the CDR3. Per germline, CDR1 SGHVS and CDR2 FQNEAQ. The junction had 10 bases not matched to a gene; V was cut back by 5 bases and J by 7 bases. The CDR3 DNA reads as TGTGCCAGCAGCAAACTTAGCGGGAGGGCCGGGAATGAGCAGTTCTTC. It yields the protein CASSKLSGRAGNEQFF.

The chain is built from TRBV4-1 and TRBJ2-7, with D possibly matching TRBD1 (6 bases). This CDR3 is 13 amino acids long. V gave up 0 bases and J gave up 9 bases, with 12 bases separating them. Germline lookup yields CDR1 MGHRA and CDR2 YSYEKL. DNA of the CDR3: TGCGCCAGCAGCCAAGACGCAGGGGTTGGGCAGTACTTC. Residues: CASSQDAGVGQYF.

This clone was counted only a few times. The chain is built from TRBV10-3 and TRBJ2-7; TRBD1 agrees at 7 bases. Germline V lookup: CDR1 ENHRY, CDR2 SYGVKD. Trimming cost V 2 bases and J 4 bases; bases outside gene matches: 8. This CDR3 is built from 15 residues. The DNA for the CDR3 is TGTGCCATCAGTGAGAGTTCAGGGGGTGGATACGAGCAGTACTTC. This gives the protein CAISESSGGGYEQYF.

The chain recombines TRBV10-3 with TRBJ2-1, with 10 bases that match TRBD2. CDR1 ENHRY and CDR2 SYGVKD come from the germline V gene. The CDR3 sequence is 14 residues long. The trim removed 7 bases at V and 4 bases at J, leaving 4 bases unmatched. CDR3 sequence (DNA): TGTGCCATCAAAAGGACTAGCGGTTACAATGAGCAGTTCTTC. The encoded protein is CAIKRTSGYNEQFF.

This clone came up a few times. Other DNA sequences within the sample encode an identical CDR3. This rearrangement joins TRBV10-3 to TRBJ2-2; possibly TRBD1 or TRBD2 for D (6 bases each). V lost 9 bases and J lost 6, with 8 bases in between. The length of the CDR3 is 11 residues. Germline V gene sequence: CDR1 ENHRY, CDR2 SYGVKD. In DNA, the CDR3 is TGTGCCATTAGGGGGGCCGGGGAGCTGTTTTTT. It translates to CAIRGAGELFF.